The 14 T cell receptor beta chains in this list originate from one sample, sequenced in a study of shared clonotypes between healthy human individuals. Repertoires were generated with immunoSEQ multiplex PCR, while TCRdb's copy carries only in-frame clones and drops some. The data contain a few million clones, just under 95% of them singletons. CD45RO-negative, CCR7-positively selected cells formed the naive CD8 fraction, excluding terminally differentiated effector memory CD45RA+ cells. Sequencing used naive CD8+ T cells from PBMCs. The receptors here all came from a man between 18 and 35 years old in good health. Some clones in this sample may be carry-over from other donors' samples.

The chain recombines TRBV29-1 with TRBJ1-4; TRBD1 agrees at 8 bases. Per the germline V gene, CDR1 is SQVTM and CDR2 is ANQGSEA. This CDR3 is built from 14 residues. J lost 7 bases, V lost 4 bases, and 8 bases had no gene match. DNA for the CDR3: TGCAGCGTTGGGCAGGGGGCGCAGAGTGAAAAACTGTTTTTT. This codes for CSVGQGAQSEKLFF.

V and J are TRBV6-5 and TRBJ1-1; a possible D gene is TRBD1 (6 bases). This CDR3 region has 15 residues. The V end was cut by 2 bases, the J end by 3 bases, with 13 bases between. Germline assignment: CDR1 MNHEY and CDR2 SVGAGI. The CDR3 region has the DNA TGTGCCAGCAGTTACGAGGGGGAGGGGGACACTGAAGCTTTCTTT. Its protein product is CASSYEGEGDTEAFF.

V and J are TRBV7-2 and TRBJ2-6; no clear D gene. The CDR3 is 16 amino acids. Trimming removed 3 bases at V and 4 bases at J, with 13 bases between. Germline V gene lookup returns CDR1 SGHTA and CDR2 FQGNSA. CDR3 in amino acids: CASSLGPHPGANVLTF. The CDR3 coding sequence is TGTGCCAGCAGCTTGGGCCCCCACCCCGGGGCCAACGTCCTGACTTTC.

The V call is TRBV4-1, the J call TRBJ2-2; D not certain. The V gene's germline CDR1 is MGHRA and CDR2 YSYEKL. The germline V and J ends were trimmed by 0 bases and 6 bases, with 8 bases remaining between them. This CDR3 comprises 14 residues. CDR3 bases: TGCGCCAGCAGCCAAGACGGCTGGTCCGGGGAGCTGTTTTTT. It codes for CASSQDGWSGELFF.

This chain uses TRBV28 with TRBJ2-7, with D unresolved. Germline values: CDR1 MDHEN, CDR2 SYDVKM. Trimming shortened V by 2 bases and J by 5 bases, and 16 bases separated the two germline ends. The CDR3 has 15 residues. CDR3 nucleotide sequence: TGTGCCAGCAGTTTACAGAACTACCTCACGGACGAGCAGTACTTC. Encoded protein: CASSLQNYLTDEQYF.

The V gene is TRBV29-1, the J gene TRBJ1-1; D is possibly TRBD1 (6 bases). Germline assignment: CDR1 SQVTM and CDR2 ANQGSEA. The CDR3 sequence is 13 residues long. Trimming stripped 5 bases from V and 1 base from J, with 11 bases between. CDR3 sequence: CSVQGGENTEAFF. CDR3 sequence (DNA): TGCAGCGTTCAAGGGGGGGAGAACACTGAAGCTTTCTTT.

J is TRBJ1-1 and V is TRBV5-8; D is ambiguous. Germline lookup yields CDR1 SGHTS and CDR2 YDEGEE. The CDR3 totals 10 residues. V dropped 10 bases and J dropped 4 bases, with 8 bases sitting between them. CDR3 coding DNA: TGTGCCCCGGAGGTCACTGAAGCTTTCTTT. It encodes CAPEVTEAFF.

The rearrangement links TRBV9 to TRBJ1-4; TRBD1 aligns across 9 bases. Germline CDR1 is SGDLS and CDR2 is YYNGEE. The V gene end was trimmed by 3 bases and the J gene end by 7 bases; junction bases not matched to a gene: 7. The CDR3 spans 15 residues. The CDR3 DNA reads as TGTGCCAGCAGCGCCTACGTGACAGGGGGTGAAAAACTGTTTTTT. Its protein is CASSAYVTGGEKLFF. The variable domain in full, completed from reference TRBV9 and TRBJ1-4, reads DSGVTQTPKHLITATGQRVTLRCSPRSGDLSVYWYQQSLDQGLQFLIQYYNGEERAKGNILERFSAQQFPDLHSELNLSSLELGDSALYFCASSAYVTGGEKLFFGSGTQLSVL.

The rearrangement links TRBV5-8 to TRBJ2-7; 8 positions match TRBD2. The CDR3 is 15 residues long. The ends lost 7 bases at V and 3 bases at J; junction bases unmatched: 12. The V gene's germline CDR1 is SGHTS and CDR2 YDEGEE. Written as DNA, the CDR3 is TGTGCCAGCTTCCGAAAGCGGGAGATCAGCTACGAGCAGTACTTC. Protein product: CASFRKREISYEQYF.

The chain combines TRBV6-5 with TRBJ2-1; no clear D gene. Germline V gene data show CDR1 as MNHEY and CDR2 as SVGAGI. This CDR3 spans 13 amino acids. V shed 6 bases and J shed 9 bases, with 15 bases lying between them. CDR3 DNA: TGTGCCAGCAGAAAGGGATCCCCCGGTGAGCAGTTCTTC. Translated, it gives CASRKGSPGEQFF.

This clone was counted a single time. The rearrangement links TRBV7-9 to TRBJ2-7, with TRBD1 matching over 8 bases. The trim removed 7 bases at V and 2 bases at J, leaving 10 bases unmatched. Germline V lookup: CDR1 SEHNR, CDR2 FQNEAQ (reference sequence). The CDR3 runs 15 residues. CDR3 amino acids: CASIPGGSFTYEQYF. CDR3 sequence (DNA): TGTGCCAGCATTCCAGGGGGCTCTTTTACCTACGAGCAGTACTTC.

The chain carries TRBV10-3 and TRBJ2-5; TRBD2 is a possible D gene (5 bases). From germline, CDR1 is ENHRY and CDR2 SYGVKD. The CDR3 loop spans 16 amino acids. V lost 0 bases and J lost 2, with 13 bases in between. The chain's CDR3 is CAISESGDYRQETQYF. The CDR3 DNA reads TGTGCCATCAGTGAGTCTGGCGACTACCGGCAAGAGACCCAGTACTTC.

The chain recombines TRBV7-9 with TRBJ2-3, with D perhaps TRBD1 or TRBD2 (5 bases each). Per the germline V gene, CDR1 is SEHNR and CDR2 is FQNEAQ (reference sequence). This CDR3 has 15 amino acids. V was clipped by 3 bases and J by 3 bases, with 13 bases between them. The CDR3 reads CASSFDRDGTDTQYF. CDR3 coding DNA: TGTGCCAGCAGCTTTGACCGGGACGGGACAGATACGCAGTATTTT.

This clone has a handful of counts. The chain employs TRBV19 and TRBJ1-5; D perhaps matches TRBD1 (5 bases). CDR3 length: 15 amino acids. Trimming stripped 7 bases from V and 5 bases from J, with 18 bases between. Germline V lookup: CDR1 LNHDA, CDR2 SQIVND (reference sequence). The CDR3 sequence is CASTKGRVLDQPQHF. In DNA form, the CDR3 reads TGTGCCAGTACTAAGGGGAGGGTCCTAGATCAGCCCCAGCATTTT.